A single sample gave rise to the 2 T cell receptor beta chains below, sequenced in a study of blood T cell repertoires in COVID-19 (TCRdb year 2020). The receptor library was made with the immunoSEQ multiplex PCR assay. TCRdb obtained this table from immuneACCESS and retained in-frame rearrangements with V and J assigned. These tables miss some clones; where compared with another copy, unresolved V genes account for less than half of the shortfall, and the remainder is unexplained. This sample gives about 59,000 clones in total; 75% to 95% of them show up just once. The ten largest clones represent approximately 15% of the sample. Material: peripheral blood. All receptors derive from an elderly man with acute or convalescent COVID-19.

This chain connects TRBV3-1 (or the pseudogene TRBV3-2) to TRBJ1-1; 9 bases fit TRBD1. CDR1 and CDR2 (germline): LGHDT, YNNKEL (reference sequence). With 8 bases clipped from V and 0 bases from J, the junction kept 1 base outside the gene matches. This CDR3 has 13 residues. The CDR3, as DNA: TGTGCCAGCGGGGACAGGGTGAACACTGAAGCTTTCTTT. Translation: CASGDRVNTEAFF.

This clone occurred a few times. The CDR3 DNA sequence: TGTGCCAGCACCCGAGACAGGGGAACTAATGAAAAACTGTTTTTT. Translated, it gives CASTRDRGTNEKLFF. The rearrangement links TRBV6-6 to TRBJ1-4, with 8 bases identical to TRBD1. This CDR3 comprises 15 residues. The germline CDR1 and CDR2 sequences are MNHNY and SVGAGI (reference sequence). V lost 7 bases, J lost 1 base, and 5 bases stayed unmatched.